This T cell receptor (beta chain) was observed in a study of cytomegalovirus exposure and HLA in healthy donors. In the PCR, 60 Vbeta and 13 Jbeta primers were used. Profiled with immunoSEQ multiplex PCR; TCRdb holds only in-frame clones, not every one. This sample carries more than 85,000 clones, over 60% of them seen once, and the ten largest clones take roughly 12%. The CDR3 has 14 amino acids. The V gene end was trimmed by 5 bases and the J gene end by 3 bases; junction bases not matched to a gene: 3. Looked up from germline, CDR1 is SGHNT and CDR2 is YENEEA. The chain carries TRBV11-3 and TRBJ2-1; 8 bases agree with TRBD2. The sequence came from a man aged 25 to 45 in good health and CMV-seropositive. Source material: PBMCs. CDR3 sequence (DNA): TGTGCCAGCAGCCCCGGGACTAGCTACAATGAGCAGTTCTTC. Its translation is CASSPGTSYNEQFF.